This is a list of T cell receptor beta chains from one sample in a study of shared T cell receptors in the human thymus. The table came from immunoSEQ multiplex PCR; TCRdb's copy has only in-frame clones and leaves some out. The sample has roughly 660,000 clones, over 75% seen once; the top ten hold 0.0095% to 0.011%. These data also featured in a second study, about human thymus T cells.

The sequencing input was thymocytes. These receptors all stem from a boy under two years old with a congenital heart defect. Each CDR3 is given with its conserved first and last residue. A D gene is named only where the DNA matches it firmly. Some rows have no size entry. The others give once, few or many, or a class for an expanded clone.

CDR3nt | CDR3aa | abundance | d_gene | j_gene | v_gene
TGCGCCAGCAGCCAGACACAGGGGAACACTGAAGCTTTCTTT | CASSQTQGNTEAFF | NA | NA | TRBJ1-1 | TRBV4-3
TGTGCCAGCAGTTTATCGGCCCAGGGTCGTTACGAGCAGTACTTC | CASSLSAQGRYEQYF | NA | NA | TRBJ2-7 | TRBV27
TGCGCCAGCAGCCAAAGGCTAGAGGCCAGCAATGAGCAGTTCTTC | CASSQRLEASNEQFF | few | NA | TRBJ2-1 | TRBV4-3
TGTGCCAGCAGAATGACAGTCCGTCAGCCCCAGCATTTT | CASRMTVRQPQHF | NA | NA | TRBJ1-5 | TRBV27
TGTGCCAGCAGCTTAGCCGAACCGACAAGATCCGGGGAGCTGTTTTTT | CASSLAEPTRSGELFF | NA | NA | TRBJ2-2 | TRBV7-2
TGTGCCAGCAGCCCCCTGGGACAGGGAGTAATGTACGAGCAGTACTTC | CASSPLGQGVMYEQYF | NA | TRBD1 | TRBJ2-7 | TRBV7-2
TGTGCCAGCACCCTCGGCGGGTCCTCGATCTACGAGCAGTACTTC | CASTLGGSSIYEQYF | NA | NA | TRBJ2-7 | TRBV5-6
TGTGCCAGCACCCCCCTGGGGCCTGATCCTGGGGAAAAGTACGAGCAGTACTTC | CASTPLGPDPGEKYEQYF | NA | NA | TRBJ2-7 | TRBV11-2
TGCGCCAGCAGCTTAGGCAGGTCCTACGAGCAGTACTTC | CASSLGRSYEQYF | NA | NA | TRBJ2-7 | TRBV5-1
TGTGCCACGACCAGGGGAGACGAAAAACTGTTTTTT | CATTRGDEKLFF | NA | NA | TRBJ1-4 | TRBV6-1
TGTGCCAGCAGCTTGCAAAACCCAAGGGGGCGACGTGGCTACACCTTC | CASSLQNPRGRRGYTF | NA | TRBD1 | TRBJ1-2 | TRBV5-8
TGTGCCAGCAGCCAAGAGTATTCTAGCGGGAGGCGGGGGGAGACCCAGTACTTC | CASSQEYSSGRRGETQYF | once | TRBD2 | TRBJ2-5 | TRBV4-2
TGTGCCAGCAGCTCGGGGGACAGAGTTCCCGGGGAGCTGTTTTTT | CASSSGDRVPGELFF | NA | NA | TRBJ2-2 | TRBV7-9
TGTGCCAGCACCCAAGGGACTAGCGGCCACAATGAGCAGTTCTTC | CASTQGTSGHNEQFF | NA | TRBD2 | TRBJ2-1 | TRBV27
TGTGCCAGCAGTCCCTGGGCCAGCTCCTACAATGAGCAGTTCTTC | CASSPWASSYNEQFF | NA | NA | TRBJ2-1 | TRBV27
TGCGCCAGCAGCCAAGGGGACAGGGGGCGAGAAAAACTGTTTTTT | CASSQGDRGREKLFF | NA | TRBD1 | TRBJ1-4 | TRBV4-3
TGCGCCAGCAGCTTAGTCCCTAGCGGTAGGGGATGGACCGGGGAGCTGTTTTTT | CASSLVPSGRGWTGELFF | once | TRBD2 | TRBJ2-2 | TRBV5-1
TGTGCCAGCAAAGCGGACCTCAGAGATACGCAGTATTTT | CASKADLRDTQYF | NA | NA | TRBJ2-3 | TRBV27
TGTGCCAGCAGTTTAATGTCAGGGCTTCACTACGAGCAGTACTTC | CASSLMSGLHYEQYF | few | NA | TRBJ2-7 | TRBV28
TGTGCCAGCAGTCCACGTGGAGGTGAGCAGTTCTTC | CASSPRGGEQFF | NA | NA | TRBJ2-1 | TRBV27
TGCGCCAGCAGCGTTCGACTAGCGGGATATATATACGAGCAGTACTTC | CASSVRLAGYIYEQYF | NA | TRBD2 | TRBJ2-7 | TRBV4-3
TGTGCCTGGAAGTCAGACACGAGGGCCCCCTCTGAAGCTTTCTTT | CAWKSDTRAPSEAFF | NA | NA | TRBJ1-1 | TRBV30
TGTGCCAGCAGTCCCGGGGACAGGGGACTTAACTATGGCTACACCTTC | CASSPGDRGLNYGYTF | NA | TRBD1 | TRBJ1-2 | TRBV27
TGTGCCAGCAGCCCTACTCTAGCGGGAAAGGCGGAAGATACGCAGTATTTT | CASSPTLAGKAEDTQYF | NA | TRBD2 | TRBJ2-3 | TRBV5-6
TGTGCCAGCAGCGAGGCGACAGGGGGATATGGCTACACCTTC | CASSEATGGYGYTF | NA | TRBD1 | TRBJ1-2 | TRBV6-5
TGTGCCAGCGGGCATCTGTACCCCTACAATGAGCAGTTCTTC | CASGHLYPYNEQFF | NA | NA | TRBJ2-1 | TRBV6-1
TGCGCCAGCAGCCAAGTGGTAGGGGGCCCCCCCTACGAGCAGTACTTC | CASSQVVGGPPYEQYF | NA | TRBD1 | TRBJ2-7 | TRBV4-3
TGTGCCATCAGTGAGCCCCCCCGGGACAGCCACCCGAGGAGCACTGAAGCTTTCTTT | CAISEPPRDSHPRSTEAFF | NA | TRBD1 | TRBJ1-1 | TRBV10-3
TGTGCCAGCAGCCCCTGGACAGGGAGGGAGACCCAGTACTTC | CASSPWTGRETQYF | NA | TRBD1 | TRBJ2-5 | TRBV5-6
TGTGCCAGCAGCAAAGCGGTGGGACAGGGAGTCGGCTACGAGCAGTACTTC | CASSKAVGQGVGYEQYF | few | NA | TRBJ2-7 | TRBV21-1
TGTGCCAGTAGGGCCGCAGGTAAGATGGTCGGATACTCCTACGAGCAGTACTTC | CASRAAGKMVGYSYEQYF | NA | NA | TRBJ2-7 | TRBV19
TGTGCCAGCAGCCAAGATAAAGCGGCCAAAAACATTCAGTACTTC | CASSQDKAAKNIQYF | NA | NA | TRBJ2-4 | TRBV4-2
TGTGCCAGCAGAGTAGGGGATAGCACAGATACGCAGTATTTT | CASRVGDSTDTQYF | NA | NA | TRBJ2-3 | TRBV27
TGTGCCAGTAGTTTCACGTTTCACGGGTGGGAGCTGTTTTTT | CASSFTFHGWELFF | NA | NA | TRBJ2-2 | TRBV19
TGTGCCTGGAGTCCCTTCGGGAGGGCGTATGAGCAGTTCTTC | CAWSPFGRAYEQFF | NA | TRBD2 | TRBJ2-1 | TRBV30
TGTGCCAGCAGCTTGGCAGGCCCTAATTCACCCCTCCACTTT | CASSLAGPNSPLHF | NA | NA | TRBJ1-6 | TRBV5-8
TGTGCCAGCAGGGAGGACTTATCGGATGGCTACACCTTC | CASREDLSDGYTF | once | NA | TRBJ1-2 | TRBV7-9
TGTGCCACGAAACCGGGACTCCTGCCCGAGCAGTTCTTC | CATKPGLLPEQFF | NA | NA | TRBJ2-1 | TRBV19
TGTGCCAGCAGCTTAGCGGGACAGCTTAACACTGAAGCTTTCTTT | CASSLAGQLNTEAFF | NA | TRBD1 | TRBJ1-1 | TRBV11-3
TGTGCCAGCAGCGTAGAACTCACAGATACGCAGTATTTT | CASSVELTDTQYF | once | NA | TRBJ2-3 | TRBV9
TGTGCCAGTAGTAGTAGCGGCAGCTCCTACGAGCAGTACTTC | CASSSSGSSYEQYF | once | NA | TRBJ2-7 | TRBV19
TGCGCCAGCAGCTCGGTCTGGAGACTAGAGCCAGGAGAGACCCAGTACTTC | CASSSVWRLEPGETQYF | few | NA | TRBJ2-5 | TRBV5-1
TGTGCCAGCTCGCCCCTGGGAGACAGGCGCACCCCCTACTACGAGCAGTACTTC | CASSPLGDRRTPYYEQYF | NA | NA | TRBJ2-7 | TRBV18